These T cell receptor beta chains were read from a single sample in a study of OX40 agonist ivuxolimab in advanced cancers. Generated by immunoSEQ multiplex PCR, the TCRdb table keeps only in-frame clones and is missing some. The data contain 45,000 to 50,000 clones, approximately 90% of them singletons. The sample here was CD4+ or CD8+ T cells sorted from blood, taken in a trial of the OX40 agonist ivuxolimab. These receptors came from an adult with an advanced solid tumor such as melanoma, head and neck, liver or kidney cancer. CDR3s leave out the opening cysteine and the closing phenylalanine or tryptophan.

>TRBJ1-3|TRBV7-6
ASSPWTSSGNTIY
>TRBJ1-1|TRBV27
ASSYPPSTGRNTEAF
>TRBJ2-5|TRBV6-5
ASSYGLARETQY
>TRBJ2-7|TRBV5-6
ASSFGTVEQY
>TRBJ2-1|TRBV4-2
ASSQGTLGEQF
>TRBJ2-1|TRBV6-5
ASSFLGGPAYNEQF
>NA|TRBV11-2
ASSLSAGELF
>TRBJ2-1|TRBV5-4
ASSPGEF
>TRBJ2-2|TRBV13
ASSPSTNTGELF
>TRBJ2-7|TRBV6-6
ASIDRGGSYEQY
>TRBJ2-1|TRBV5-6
ASSPGSAAYNEQF
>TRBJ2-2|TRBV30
AWRSGLAGELF
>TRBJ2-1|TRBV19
ATTPIAGISYNEQF
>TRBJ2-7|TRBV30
AWSEAGDVYEQY
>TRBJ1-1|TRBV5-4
ASSLTVNTEAF
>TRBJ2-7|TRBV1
TSSQEAPPTSGRSYEQY
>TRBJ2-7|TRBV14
ASSPRGSGQSYEQY
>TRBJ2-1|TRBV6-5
ASSYSRGNEQF
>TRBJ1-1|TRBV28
ASPSPEAF
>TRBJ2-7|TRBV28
ASTPPYAGEQY
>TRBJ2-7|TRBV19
ASSISSGGTYEQY
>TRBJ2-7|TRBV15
ATSSAGTSGGGQY
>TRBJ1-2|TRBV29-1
SVLTGDGFYGYT